A single sample gave rise to the 29 T cell receptor beta chains below, sequenced in a study of T cell responses to AZD1222 COVID-19 vaccine. TCRdb's copy holds only in-frame clones and misses some; the assay was immunoSEQ multiplex PCR. The sample has about 120,000 clones, approximately 92% seen once; the top ten hold 4% to 5%. Here the sequenced sample was peripheral blood, taken 28 days after the second dose of the MenACWY control vaccine. These TCRs come from an adult who received the MenACWY meningococcal vaccine as a control.

The V call is TRBV7-6, the J call TRBJ2-1, with D uncertain. Trimming shortened V by 5 bases and J by 2 bases, and 16 bases separated the two germline ends. CDR1 and CDR2 from the germline V gene are SGHVS and FNYEAQ. The length of the CDR3 is 16 residues. The CDR3: CASSLSAKRTYNEQFF. The DNA for the CDR3 is TGTGCCAGCAGCCTCTCGGCTAAGAGGACCTACAATGAGCAGTTCTTC.

In its sample, this clone was seen once. V gene TRBV9 combines with J gene TRBJ1-6; D is unresolved. V was pared by 0 bases and J by 9 bases, with 7 bases between. The CDR3 is made up of 13 amino acids. Germline loops: CDR1 SGDLS, CDR2 YYNGEE. CDR3 bases: TGTGCCAGCAGCGTAGCGGACGGTTCACCCCTCCACTTT. The encoded protein is CASSVADGSPLHF.

The chain links TRBV2 to TRBJ1-1, with D unclear. Germline CDR1 and CDR2: SNHLY and FYNNEI. This CDR3 region has 14 residues. Trimming left V 8 bases short and J 2 bases short, with 15 bases between. This CDR3 reads CASCRRAVNTEAFF. CDR3 sequence (DNA): TGTGCCAGCTGCAGGAGGGCGGTTAACACTGAAGCTTTCTTT.

The CDR3 nucleotides are TGTGCCAGCAGTGAAGGGGGATTGCCGCGTGGGTGGGAGACCCAGTACTTC. Translating gives CASSEGGLPRGWETQYF. The chain combines TRBV25-1 with TRBJ2-5; D might be TRBD1 or TRBD2, each matching 5 bases. Per the germline V gene, CDR1 is MGHDK and CDR2 is SYGVNS. V lost 2 bases, J lost 5 bases, and 21 bases lay in between. The CDR3 totals 17 residues.

V gene TRBV5-1 combines with J gene TRBJ1-1; D is unresolved. Per germline, CDR1 SGHRS and CDR2 YFSETQ. V was cut by 0 bases and J by 0 bases, with 6 bases left in between. The CDR3 runs to 14 residues. CDR3 protein: CASSLASMNTEAFF. CDR3 nucleotides: TGCGCCAGCAGCTTGGCCTCAATGAACACTGAAGCTTTCTTT.

The chain combines TRBV5-1 with TRBJ1-1; 9 bases line up with TRBD1. J lost 6 bases, V lost 4 bases, and 7 bases had no gene match. The CDR3 is 14 residues long. Germline-derived CDR1 and CDR2 are SGHRS and YFSETQ. The CDR3 DNA sequence: TGCGCCAGCAGCCAGGGACAGGGTGCCGCTGAAGCTTTCTTT. Translation: CASSQGQGAAEAFF.

The rearrangement uses TRBV3-1 (or the pseudogene TRBV3-2) and TRBJ2-3, with 9 bases fitting TRBD2. From germline, CDR1 is LGHDT and CDR2 YNNKEL (reference sequence). V lost 0 bases and J lost 4; bases outside the gene matches: 2. The CDR3 has 15 amino acids. This CDR3 is CASSQEVAGADTQYF. The DNA of the CDR3 is TGTGCCAGCAGCCAAGAGGTAGCGGGAGCAGATACGCAGTATTTT.

This chain links TRBV18 with TRBJ1-3, with a weak D call TRBD1 (5 bases). Trimming pared 4 bases from V and 2 bases from J, leaving 15 bases between. CDR1 is KGHSH and CDR2 is LQKENI in the germline V gene. The CDR3 spans 16 residues. The CDR3 DNA reads TGTGCCAGCTCACTCTCGGTCGTGGGGCCTGGAAACACCATATATTTT. As protein: CASSLSVVGPGNTIYF. The full variable domain, in which reference TRBV18 and TRBJ1-3 provide the parts outside the CDR3, is NAGVMQNPRHLVRRRGQEARLRCSPMKGHSHVYWYRQLPEEGLKFMVYLQKENIIDESGMPKERFSAEFPKEGPSILRIQQVVRGDSAAYFCASSLSVVGPGNTIYFGEGSWLTVV.

This CDR3 reads CASSLEWGASNSPLHF. In nucleotides, the CDR3 is TGCGCCAGCAGCTTGGAGTGGGGGGCGTCGAATTCACCCCTCCACTTT. The chain employs TRBV5-1 and TRBJ1-6, with D tentatively TRBD1 (6 bases). Germline lookup yields CDR1 SGHRS and CDR2 YFSETQ. There are 16 residues in the CDR3. V was clipped by 0 bases and J by 7 bases, with 14 bases between them.

The chain is built from TRBV19 and TRBJ2-5, with 12 bases lining up with TRBD2. Germline CDR1 reads LNHDA; CDR2 reads SQIVND (reference sequence). J was trimmed by 3 bases and V by 1 base; bases with no gene match: 3. The CDR3 is 16 residues long. The chain's CDR3 is CASSIGASGGEETQYF. The CDR3 DNA reads TGTGCCAGTAGTATAGGCGCTAGCGGGGGGGAAGAGACCCAGTACTTC.

The J gene is TRBJ2-3, the V gene TRBV7-9, with a possible D match to TRBD1 (5 bases). Germline V gives CDR1 SEHNR, CDR2 FQNEAQ (reference sequence). This CDR3 comprises 12 residues. Trimming took off 6 bases at V and 6 bases at J, with 10 bases between the two ends. The CDR3 region is CASRGAGDTQYF. The CDR3 DNA follows: TGTGCCAGCAGAGGGGCTGGGGATACGCAGTATTTT.

This sequence joins TRBV28 and TRBJ2-7, with D tentatively TRBD2 (6 bases). The CDR3 is 14 amino acids. V was pared by 8 bases and J by 2 bases, with 16 bases between. Germline CDR1 and CDR2: MDHEN and SYDVKM. The CDR3 DNA reads TGTGCCAGCGTTGGTGGAGCGGGTCCCTACGAGCAGTACTTC. This encodes CASVGGAGPYEQYF.

This clone has a handful of counts. This chain uses TRBV25-1 with TRBJ2-5; tentatively, D is TRBD1 (5 bases). This CDR3 has 13 amino acids. In germline, CDR1 is MGHDK, CDR2 SYGVNS. Between the trimmed V and J ends, which lost 2 bases and 5 bases, there was a span of 9 bases. This CDR3 reads CASSEPGSETQYF. CDR3 bases: TGTGCCAGCAGTGAACCAGGGTCGGAGACCCAGTACTTC.

The chain couples TRBV5-4 to TRBJ2-7, with TRBD2 matching 8 bases. The CDR3 covers 15 residues. V gave up 5 bases and J gave up 2 bases; unmatched junction bases: 9. In germline, CDR1 is SGHNT, CDR2 YYREEE (reference sequence). The CDR3 nucleotides are TGTGCCAGCAGGAAAACTAGCGGCTCAACCTACGAGCAGTACTTC. Its translation: CASRKTSGSTYEQYF.

This CDR3 reads CASSLSSSLNTGELFF. The CDR3 bases are TGTGCCAGCAGCTTGTCGAGTAGCTTGAACACCGGGGAGCTGTTTTTT. The rearrangement uses TRBV5-4 and TRBJ2-2; no definite D call. CDR1 and CDR2 from the germline V gene are SGHNT and YYREEE (reference sequence). This CDR3 region has 16 residues. Trimming cost V 1 base and J 1 base, with 11 bases left between them.

Here the CDR3 DNA reads TGTGCCTGGAGCTCCCTTGGGCAGCCCCAGCATTTT. This encodes CAWSSLGQPQHF. The rearrangement uses TRBV30 and TRBJ1-5; D remains ambiguous. The length of the CDR3 is 12 residues. Germline V CDR1 and CDR2: GTSNPN, SVGIG (reference sequence). The V and J ends lost 3 bases and 7 bases respectively, with 10 bases between them.

The genes are TRBV7-3 and TRBJ2-2; 7 positions agree with TRBD2. Germline V CDR1 and CDR2: SGHTA, FQGTGA. J lost 0 bases, V lost 0 bases, and 7 bases had no gene match. The CDR3 spans 18 residues. The CDR3 region has the DNA TGTGCCAGCAGCTTAACCCCCATGGCGGGGGCGAACACCGGGGAGCTGTTTTTT. Amino acid sequence: CASSLTPMAGANTGELFF.

The gene calls are TRBV27 and TRBJ2-1; 7 bases line up with TRBD1. The CDR3 loop spans 14 amino acids. Germline CDR1 reads MNHEY; CDR2 reads SMNVEV (reference sequence). Trimming removed 5 bases from V and 1 base from J; junction bases left unmatched: 2. The CDR3 DNA is TGTGCCAGCAGTGCAGGGGGATCCTACAATGAGCAGTTCTTC. It translates to CASSAGGSYNEQFF.

The chain combines TRBV28 with TRBJ2-7, with 14 positions matching TRBD2. Germline CDR1 is MDHEN and CDR2 is SYDVKM. Trimming cost V 6 bases and J 5 bases; bases outside gene matches: 15. The CDR3 extends over 18 amino acids. The CDR3 spells CASSQGLAGEIRTNEQYF. The CDR3 DNA sequence: TGTGCCAGCAGCCAGGGACTAGCGGGAGAAATTCGCACTAACGAGCAGTACTTC.

The chain carries TRBV10-3 and TRBJ2-4, with D unclear. The CDR3 consists of 15 residues. Germline CDR1 reads ENHRY; CDR2 reads SYGVKD. V was cut by 3 bases and J by 0 bases, with 9 bases left in between. The CDR3 loop is CAISDAALAKNIQYF. CDR3 DNA: TGTGCCATCAGTGACGCGGCACTAGCCAAAAACATTCAGTACTTC.

The chain joins TRBV7-8 to TRBJ2-1; 12 bases match TRBD2. The CDR3 totals 16 residues. V dropped 5 bases and J dropped 8; count of bases not matched to a gene: 10. Germline values: CDR1 SGHVS, CDR2 FQNEAQ. CDR3 in DNA: TGTGCCAGCAGCCTACGGGCTAGCGGGAGGGCCGATGAGCAGTTCTTC. Translating it yields CASSLRASGRADEQFF.

The rearrangement links TRBV3-1 (or the pseudogene TRBV3-2) to TRBJ1-4; 12 nucleotides line up with TRBD1. Trimming at V came to 1 base and at J to 7 bases, leaving 7 bases not matched to a gene. This CDR3 contains 17 residues. Germline CDR1 LGHDT, CDR2 YNNKEL (reference sequence). The chain's CDR3 is CASSQGPSGQGAEKLFF. The CDR3 DNA reads TGTGCCAGCAGCCAAGGACCCTCGGGACAGGGGGCTGAAAAACTGTTTTTT.

V is TRBV5-1 and J is TRBJ1-2; tentative D call: TRBD1 (6 bases). V lost 2 bases and J 3 bases, leaving 26 bases between the germline ends. This CDR3 region has 19 residues. CDR1 is SGHRS and CDR2 is YFSETQ in the germline V gene. CDR3 residues: CASSFKGSNRDGSYYGYTF. The CDR3 bases are TGCGCCAGCAGCTTTAAGGGATCGAACAGGGATGGATCTTACTATGGCTACACCTTC.

The chain links TRBV27 to TRBJ1-1, with 8 bases matching TRBD1. Germline CDR1 reads MNHEY; CDR2 reads SMNVEV (reference sequence). Losses at the gene ends were 7 bases for V and 5 bases for J; bases not matched to a gene: 3. The CDR3 is made up of 12 amino acids. The CDR3 DNA is TGTGCCAGCAAAACAGGGGGAACTGAAGCTTTCTTT. Protein product: CASKTGGTEAFF.

This clone was detected only once. The CDR3 DNA reads TGTGCCAGCTCTGGACAGGGAAACTATGGCTACACCTTC. Translation: CASSGQGNYGYTF. The chain recombines TRBV18 with TRBJ1-2, with TRBD1 matching 8 bases. There are 13 residues in the CDR3. Germline V CDR1 and CDR2: KGHSH, LQKENI. Germline trimming cut 6 bases from V and 2 bases from J; bases unmatched to any gene: 2.

CDR3 amino acids: CASSMGQGKDWSYNSPLHF. DNA for the CDR3: TGTGCCAGTAGTATGGGCCAGGGTAAGGATTGGTCCTATAATTCACCCCTCCACTTT. The rearrangement links TRBV19 to TRBJ1-6, with D possibly TRBD1 on 5 matching bases. The germline V gene has CDR1 LNHDA and CDR2 SQIVND (reference sequence). V was shortened by 3 bases and J by 1 base, with 19 bases between the two germline ends. This CDR3 contains 19 residues. The full variable domain, with the rest looked up from reference TRBV19 and TRBJ1-6, is DGGITQSPKYLFRKEGQNVTLSCEQNLNHDAMYWYRQDPGQGLRLIYYSQIVNDFQKGDIAEGYSVSREKKESFPLTVTSAQKNPTAFYLCASSMGQGKDWSYNSPLHFGNGTRLTVT.

The chain has TRBV19 and TRBJ2-3, with 8 bases matching TRBD2. Germline CDR1 LNHDA, CDR2 SQIVND (reference sequence). CDR3 size: 15 residues. V lost 7 bases, J lost 6 bases, and 12 bases stayed unmatched. This CDR3 reads CASKLRGAGDDTQYF. CDR3 bases: TGTGCCAGTAAGCTCCGGGGAGCGGGAGATGATACGCAGTATTTT.

The V call is TRBV9, the J call TRBJ1-3; possible D gene TRBD1, 5 bases. The germline CDR1 and CDR2 sequences are SGDLS and YYNGEE. V was clipped by 0 bases and J by 2 bases, with 12 bases between them. The CDR3 has 16 amino acids. CDR3 protein: CASSVGPPGPGNTIYF. In DNA form, the CDR3 reads TGTGCCAGCAGCGTAGGCCCCCCGGGGCCTGGAAACACCATATATTTT.

The rearrangement joins TRBV14 to TRBJ2-7; no reliable D call. The CDR3 loop spans 12 amino acids. Trimming removed 1 base from V and 2 bases from J, with 3 bases in between. Germline values: CDR1 SGHDN, CDR2 FVKESK. The chain's CDR3 is CASSQGTYEQYV. The CDR3 DNA is TGTGCCAGCAGCCAAGGGACCTACGAGCAGTACGTC.